The 22 T cell receptor beta chains below come from one sample, sequenced in a study of T-cell reconstitution after alpha-beta-depleted transplantation in children. Unique molecular identifiers were incorporated when the TCRbeta library was constructed. MiXCR, applied by TCRdb to the PCR reads, yields one record per CDR3 protein. The table lists 450,000 to 500,000 distinct CDR3 sequences, approximately 12% of them singletons. Sequenced material: PBMCs from the stem cell graft donor, taken from the stem cell graft. These TCRs come from a human donor who donated a stem cell graft to a child with combined immunodeficiency.

The chain links TRBV20-1 to TRBJ2-1; D remains ambiguous. The germline gives CDR1 DFQATT, CDR2 SNEGSKA (reference sequence). The length of the CDR3 is 15 residues. V was trimmed by 7 bases and J by 4 bases, leaving 20 bases between them. In DNA form, the CDR3 reads TGCAGTGTCAGAGATCGGCGGCTAGGATACAATGAGCAGTTCTTC. Translated, it gives CSVRDRRLGYNEQFF.

Of note for this clonotype: This may arise from a read error, as a much more abundant clone is one base away. The genes are TRBV6-2 or TRBV6-3 and TRBJ2-1; 10 positions agree with TRBD2. CDR1 is MNHEY, CDR2 SVGEGT, per germline. The CDR3 totals 16 residues. The CDR3 is CVSSPAGGSPYNEQFF. The CDR3 nucleotides are TGTGTCAGCAGCCCAGCGGGAGGGTCCCCCTACAATGAGCAGTTCTTC.

This clonotype came up many times. This chain links TRBV28 with TRBJ1-5; maybe TRBD1 (6 bases). V was shortened by 1 base and J by 6 bases, with 10 bases between the two germline ends. The CDR3 consists of 14 residues. The germline gives CDR1 MDHEN, CDR2 SYDVKM. CDR3 protein: CASSLSGEGQPQHF. The CDR3 region has the DNA TGTGCCAGCAGTTTATCAGGGGAGGGTCAGCCCCAGCATTTT.

A few counts support this clonotype. V and J are TRBV7-2 and TRBJ2-3; perhaps TRBD2 as D (6 bases). The germline V gene has CDR1 SGHTA and CDR2 FQGNSA. CDR3 length equals 16 residues. The ends were cut back, 1 base at V and 2 bases at J, with 13 bases in the middle. The CDR3 bases are TGTGCCAGCAGCTTAGTGGGAGGAGCCACCACAGATACGCAGTATTTT. This gives the protein CASSLVGGATTDTQYF.

This clonotype was counted only a few times. V and J are TRBV15 and TRBJ1-4; D is undetermined. Germline V gene sequence: CDR1 LNHNV, CDR2 YYDKDF (reference sequence). The CDR3 is made up of 18 amino acids. The V end was cut by 0 bases, the J end by 2 bases, with 16 bases between. CDR3 coding DNA: TGTGCCACCAGCAGAGATCCCCTTATGAGTTCGACTAATGAAAAACTGTTTTTT. Protein: CATSRDPLMSSTNEKLFF.

This clonotype ranks as medium-sized. CDR3 loop: CASSSSTSLGWNEQFF. Here the CDR3 DNA reads TGTGCCAGCAGCTCCTCGACTAGTTTAGGATGGAATGAGCAGTTCTTC. This chain uses TRBV13 with TRBJ2-1, with D possibly being TRBD2 (6 bases). Germline V gene lookup returns CDR1 PRHDT and CDR2 FYEKMQ (reference sequence). The CDR3 consists of 16 residues. V was shortened by 4 bases and J by 7 bases, with 20 bases between the two germline ends.

The J gene is TRBJ2-5, the V gene TRBV3-1; D not resolved. Deletions cut 2 bases from V and 5 bases from J, with 9 bases between. The CDR3 runs to 13 residues. Germline CDR1 LGHDT, CDR2 YNNKEL (reference sequence). As DNA, the CDR3 is TGTGCCAGCAGCCAAAAGTGGAGCGAGACCCAGTACTTC. Its protein product is CASSQKWSETQYF.

This clonotype was seen repeatedly, ten times or more. The rearrangement joins TRBV6-1 to TRBJ2-1; 9 bases map to TRBD1. The ends lost 6 bases at V and 1 base at J; junction bases unmatched: 4. Germline CDR1 MNHNS, CDR2 SASEGT. The CDR3 length is 15 residues. For the CDR3, the DNA is TGTGCCAGCAGGTCCGGGACAGGGTCCTACAATGAGCAGTTCTTC. Encoded protein: CASRSGTGSYNEQFF.

The chain carries TRBV4-3 and TRBJ2-7; 10 bases match TRBD1. The germline V gene encodes CDR1 LGHNA and CDR2 YSLEER. This CDR3 region has 15 residues. V shed 0 bases and J 6 bases; nucleotides not matched to a gene: 5. CDR3: CASSQDMGQGSEQYF. In nucleotides, the CDR3 is TGCGCCAGCAGCCAAGATATGGGACAGGGGTCCGAGCAGTACTTC.

This clonotype was counted a few times. The CDR3 protein is CASSSSTGWGEAFF. In nucleotides, the CDR3 is TGTGCCAGCAGCTCTTCGACAGGGTGGGGTGAAGCTTTCTTT. The chain uses TRBV7-6 and TRBJ1-1, with 7 bases matching TRBD1. The CDR3 has 14 residues. Trimming removed 4 bases from V and 7 bases from J; junction bases left unmatched: 9. Germline V lookup: CDR1 SGHVS, CDR2 FNYEAQ.

This clonotype has ten or more counts. This chain joins TRBV20-1 and TRBJ1-1; 9 bases map to TRBD1. Germline CDR1 reads DFQATT; CDR2 reads SNEGSKA (reference sequence). The V segment lost 3 bases and the J segment 0 bases; nucleotides outside the gene matches: 2. The CDR3 consists of 14 residues. CDR3 DNA sequence: TGCAGTGCTAGGAGACAGGGGGTGAACACTGAAGCTTTCTTT. Its protein product is CSARRQGVNTEAFF.

For this clonotype: The junction and the germline gene differ at one end; a read error may be behind it. CDR3 DNA sequence: TGCAGTGCTCCTGTCTGGGACAGGGAATCCTCCGAGCAGTACTTC. Protein sequence: CSAPVWDRESSEQYF. The chain joins TRBV20-1 to TRBJ2-7; TRBD1 agrees at 9 bases. The CDR3 sequence is 15 residues long. The V gene's germline CDR1 is DFQATT and CDR2 SNEGSKA (reference sequence).

The rearrangement joins TRBV6-4 to TRBJ2-3; tentatively, D is TRBD2 (6 bases). Between the trimmed V and J ends, which lost 2 bases and 1 base, there was a span of 13 bases. The length of the CDR3 is 16 residues. In germline, CDR1 is MRHNA, CDR2 SNTAGT. In DNA form, the CDR3 reads TGTGCCAGCAGTGACACTGGGGGGACTGGCACAGATACGCAGTATTTT. Encoded protein: CASSDTGGTGTDTQYF.

The CDR3 region has the DNA TGTGCCAGCTCGGCCCTCCTCAACACCGGGGAGCTGTTTTTT. This sequence encodes CASSALLNTGELFF. This rearrangement joins TRBV27 to TRBJ2-2; D gene ambiguous. Trimming removed 8 bases at V and 2 bases at J, with 12 bases between. The CDR3 sequence is 14 residues long. CDR1 MNHEY and CDR2 SMNVEV come from the germline V gene (reference sequence).

Only a few counts were recorded for this clonotype. The rearrangement joins TRBV12-3 or TRBV12-4 to TRBJ1-1; 9 bases are shared with TRBD1. The CDR3 is made up of 13 amino acids. V shed 5 bases, J shed 7 bases, and the junction held 5 bases outside the gene matches. Here the CDR3 DNA reads TGTGCCAGCAGTCCCACGGACAGGGGTGAAGCTTTCTTT. Protein: CASSPTDRGEAFF.

In this sample, this clonotype turned up a few times. CDR3 region: CSATRPGDRGREQYF. For the CDR3, the DNA is TGCAGTGCTACCCGACCTGGGGACAGGGGGCGCGAGCAGTACTTC. This chain joins TRBV20-1 and TRBJ2-7; 12 nucleotides line up with TRBD1. This CDR3 region has 15 residues. CDR1 is DFQATT and CDR2 is SNEGSKA in the germline V gene (reference sequence). After removal of 4 bases from V and 6 bases from J, the junction contained 10 bases not matched to a gene.

This clonotype came up many times. The chain links TRBV7-6 to TRBJ2-7; D call uncertain. This CDR3 has 13 residues. The V end lost 4 bases, the J end lost 6 bases, and 13 bases lay between the germline ends. CDR1 SGHVS and CDR2 FNYEAQ come from the germline V gene. This CDR3 reads CASSSVVEAEQYF. CDR3 bases: TGTGCCAGCAGCTCCGTCGTCGAGGCCGAGCAGTACTTC.

The rearrangement links TRBV20-1 to TRBJ2-1, with TRBD1 matching over 8 bases. The CDR3 runs 12 residues. From germline, CDR1 is DFQATT and CDR2 SNEGSKA (reference sequence). Here the CDR3 reads CSRTGTYNEQFF. CDR3 nucleotide sequence: TGCAGCCGGACAGGGACCTACAATGAGCAGTTCTTC.

This clonotype was seen at least ten times. The chain employs TRBV4-3 and TRBJ2-2; 7 positions match TRBD2. Germline trimming cut 6 bases from V and 4 bases from J; bases unmatched to any gene: 8. This CDR3 is built from 15 residues. Germline CDR1 is LGHNA and CDR2 is YSLEER. The CDR3 sequence: CASSHGTKVTGELFF. The CDR3 coding sequence is TGCGCCAGCAGTCACGGGACTAAGGTCACCGGGGAGCTGTTTTTT.

The chain employs TRBV12-1 and TRBJ2-7; TRBD1, the table's D call, lacks a check against the DNA. TRBV12-1 is designated a pseudogene. CDR3 length: 18 residues. CDR3: CASSFHTNPGTDSYEQYF. As DNA, the CDR3 is TGTGCCAGCAGCTTCCACACCAACCCCGGGACAGACTCCTACGAGCAGTACTTC.

The chain couples TRBV18 to TRBJ2-7; D remains ambiguous. V was clipped by 6 bases and J by 2 bases, with 14 bases between them. The CDR3 length is 14 residues. From germline, CDR1 is KGHSH and CDR2 LQKENI. In nucleotides, the CDR3 is TGTGCCAGCTCGAAGGGCGCTTCCACCTACGAGCAGTACTTC. Amino acid sequence: CASSKGASTYEQYF.

This chain links TRBV7-6 with TRBJ2-1; 10 nucleotides line up with TRBD2. The CDR3 loop spans 17 amino acids. The trim removed 5 bases at V and 3 bases at J, leaving 10 bases unmatched. Germline CDR1 reads SGHVS; CDR2 reads FNYEAQ. For the CDR3, the DNA is TGTGCCAGCAGCCCCAGGTTTCTAGCGGGAGACTACAATGAGCAGTTCTTC. Residues: CASSPRFLAGDYNEQFF.